These 27 T cell receptor beta chains were sequenced from one sample in a study of cytomegalovirus exposure and HLA in healthy donors. Both 60 Vbeta primers and 13 Jbeta primers went into the PCR. Sequenced by immunoSEQ multiplex PCR; TCRdb stores in-frame clones only, minus some. The table records more than 90,000 clones, roughly four fifths of them present only once. Sequenced sample: PBMCs. Receptor source: a female donor in good health and CMV-seronegative.

V gene TRBV15 combines with J gene TRBJ2-2; 9 bases are a match to TRBD1. The CDR3 spans 18 residues. V shed 1 base, J shed 2 bases, and the junction held 8 bases outside the gene matches. Germline V gene data show CDR1 as LNHNV and CDR2 as YYDKDF (reference sequence). The CDR3 DNA is TGTGCCACCAGCAGAGCACAGGGGGCCGAGGCCAACACCGGGGAGCTGTTTTTT. The encoded protein is CATSRAQGAEANTGELFF. Using reference TRBV15 and TRBJ2-2 for the parts outside the CDR3, the full variable domain is DAMVIQNPRYQVTQFGKPVTLSCSQTLNHNVMYWYQQKSSQAPKLLFHYYDKDFNNEADTPDNFQSRRPNTSFCFLDIRSPGLGDTAMYLCATSRAQGAEANTGELFFGEGSRLTVL.

This chain connects TRBV30 to TRBJ2-7; 9 bases are a match to TRBD1. This CDR3 contains 14 residues. The ends lost 0 bases at V and 5 bases at J; junction bases unmatched: 5. Germline V gene lookup returns CDR1 GTSNPN and CDR2 SVGIG (reference sequence). This CDR3 is CAWSVQGAQDEQYF. Here the CDR3 DNA reads TGTGCCTGGAGTGTACAGGGGGCGCAGGACGAGCAGTACTTC.

The chain carries TRBV27 and TRBJ2-1; no clear D gene. Trimming pared 6 bases from V and 5 bases from J, leaving 11 bases between. This CDR3 is built from 13 residues. CDR1 MNHEY and CDR2 SMNVEV come from the germline V gene (reference sequence). Written as DNA, the CDR3 is TGTGCCAGCAGCTGGAACAGTAACAATGAGCAGTTCTTC. The encoded protein is CASSWNSNNEQFF.

This chain connects TRBV9 to TRBJ2-7; 11 nucleotides agree with TRBD2. Germline V gene data show CDR1 as SGDLS and CDR2 as YYNGEE. The V gene end was trimmed by 4 bases and the J gene end by 1 base; junction bases not matched to a gene: 4. CDR3 length equals 15 residues. CDR3 DNA: TGTGCCAGCAGCCTGGGGACTAGCGGTTCCTACGAGCAGTACTTC. Its translation is CASSLGTSGSYEQYF. The whole variable domain, filled in from reference TRBV9 and TRBJ2-7, reads DSGVTQTPKHLITATGQRVTLRCSPRSGDLSVYWYQQSLDQGLQFLIQYYNGEERAKGNILERFSAQQFPDLHSELNLSSLELGDSALYFCASSLGTSGSYEQYFGPGTRLTVT.

This clone was seen only once. The chain combines TRBV7-9 with TRBJ2-2; 11 nucleotides agree with TRBD1. The CDR3 runs to 15 residues. J gave up 4 bases and V 5 bases, and 3 bases lay outside the gene matches. Per the germline V gene, CDR1 is SEHNR and CDR2 is FQNEAQ (reference sequence). CDR3 coding DNA: TGTGCCAGCAGCCGGACAGGGGGCGGCACCGGGGAGCTGTTTTTT. Residues: CASSRTGGGTGELFF.

This sequence joins TRBV11-3 and TRBJ2-3, with D possibly TRBD2 on 6 matching bases. The CDR3 runs 15 residues. Germline CDR1 and CDR2: SGHNT and YENEEA. Trimming shortened V by 2 bases and J by 0 bases, and 9 bases separated the two germline ends. This chain's CDR3 is CASSLRGTSTDTQYF. As DNA, the CDR3 is TGTGCCAGCAGCTTACGGGGGACTAGCACAGATACGCAGTATTTT. Full variable domain (rest looked up from reference TRBV11-3 and TRBJ2-3): EAGVVQSPRYKIIEKKQPVAFWCNPISGHNTLYWYLQNLGQGPELLIRYENEEAVDDSQLPKDRFSAERLKGVDSTLKIQPAELGDSAVYLCASSLRGTSTDTQYFGPGTRLTVL.

This rearrangement joins TRBV27 to TRBJ2-5; D unclear. The J call may be in error: the DNA end matches TRBJ2-7 better. The CDR3 contains 14 residues. Germline V gives CDR1 MNHEY, CDR2 SMNVEV (reference sequence). CDR3 bases: TGTGCCAGCAGTTCCCTTCGGGTCCAGTACGAGCAGTACTTC. Translation gives CASSSLRVQYEQYF.

The rearrangement uses TRBV30 and TRBJ2-5; D remains unclear. The CDR3 totals 14 residues. CDR1 is GTSNPN and CDR2 is SVGIG in the germline V gene (reference sequence). Trimming removed 2 bases from V and 4 bases from J, with 14 bases in between. As DNA, the CDR3 is TGTGCCTGGAGTACCCAGAGGATCGGAGAGACCCAGTACTTC. Residues: CAWSTQRIGETQYF.

The V gene is TRBV5-4, the J gene TRBJ2-2, with TRBD1 identical over 7 bases. Germline CDR1 and CDR2: SGHNT and YYREEE (reference sequence). This CDR3 region has 13 residues. CDR3 nucleotides: TGTGAAGCCGGGACAGCGAACACCGGGGAGCTGTTTTTT. Amino acid sequence: CEAGTANTGELFF.

The chain has TRBV6-4 and TRBJ2-3, with a weak D call TRBD2 (5 bases). The CDR3 covers 14 residues. With 3 bases removed from V and 0 bases from J, the gap between germline ends came to 7 bases. The germline V gene has CDR1 MRHNA and CDR2 SNTAGT. This CDR3 reads CASSEEGSTDTQYF. The CDR3 DNA reads as TGTGCCAGCAGTGAAGAGGGAAGCACAGATACGCAGTATTTT.

The chain is built from TRBV5-1 and TRBJ2-1; 7 bases map to TRBD2. Germline V gene lookup returns CDR1 SGHRS and CDR2 YFSETQ. Germline trimming cut 1 base from V and 4 bases from J; bases unmatched to any gene: 5. The CDR3 is 15 residues long. This CDR3 is CASSLSGGGYNEQFF. CDR3 in DNA: TGCGCCAGCAGCTTGTCGGGGGGAGGGTACAATGAGCAGTTCTTC.

The chain combines TRBV7-2 with TRBJ1-5; 7 nucleotides agree with TRBD1. There are 17 residues in the CDR3. With V trimmed by 5 bases and J by 7 bases, 17 bases remained unmatched. Germline V gives CDR1 SGHTA, CDR2 FQGNSA. In nucleotides, the CDR3 is TGTGCCAGCAGCAAAGACCCCCCTTCACAGGGGAGGCAGCCCCAGCATTTT. Amino acids: CASSKDPPSQGRQPQHF.

The CDR3 nucleotides read TGTGCCAGTAGTATGCGGGCAGGGGGAAGTTTTAACTATGGCTACACCTTC. Translated, it gives CASSMRAGGSFNYGYTF. The chain combines TRBV19 with TRBJ1-2; 7 bases are shared with TRBD1. CDR3 length: 17 residues. The junction had 11 bases not matched to a gene; V was cut back by 3 bases and J by 1 base. The germline gives CDR1 LNHDA, CDR2 SQIVND (reference sequence).

The chain's CDR3 is CASSEAGQGTAGNTIYF. CDR3 coding DNA: TGTGCCAGCAGTGAAGCGGGTCAGGGAACGGCTGGAAACACCATATATTTT. The chain couples TRBV6-1 to TRBJ1-3, with a tentative D call TRBD1 (5 bases). Deletions cut 0 bases from V and 2 bases from J, with 14 bases between. Looked up from germline, CDR1 is MNHNS and CDR2 is SASEGT. The CDR3 covers 17 residues.

This clone was counted between two and nine times. This chain joins TRBV6-7 and TRBJ2-3; 10 bases align to TRBD2. TRBV6-7 counts as an open reading frame of uncertain function. This CDR3 contains 17 residues. Trimming cost V 6 bases and J 2 bases; bases outside gene matches: 11. DNA of the CDR3: TGTGCCAGCAGCCCGCAATTCCTAGCGGGGGACACAGATACGCAGTATTTT. It codes for CASSPQFLAGDTDTQYF.

The rearrangement links TRBV2 to TRBJ1-5, with TRBD1 matching over 9 bases. V shed 6 bases, J shed 0 bases, and the junction held 6 bases outside the gene matches. There are 16 residues in the CDR3. Germline V gene sequence: CDR1 SNHLY, CDR2 FYNNEI. The CDR3 coding sequence is TGTGCCAGCAGCCGGGACAGGGCGGATAGCAATCAGCCCCAGCATTTT. Translation: CASSRDRADSNQPQHF.

The chain combines TRBV29-1 with TRBJ1-1; TRBD1 aligns across 8 bases. CDR1 is SQVTM, CDR2 ANQGSEA, per germline. The CDR3 is made up of 13 amino acids. Germline trimming cut 5 bases from V and 0 bases from J; bases unmatched to any gene: 2. This CDR3 reads CSVRTGMNTEAFF. As DNA, the CDR3 is TGCAGCGTTAGGACAGGGATGAACACTGAAGCTTTCTTT.

CDR3 loop: CASSPPSGESYGYTF. CDR3 coding DNA: TGTGCCAGCAGTCCACCGTCAGGGGAGAGCTATGGCTACACCTTC. The chain employs TRBV28 and TRBJ1-2; weak D call: TRBD1 (6 bases). Trimming took off 5 bases at V and 4 bases at J, with 17 bases between the two ends. The CDR3 is 15 amino acids. Germline loops: CDR1 MDHEN, CDR2 SYDVKM.

This chain links TRBV11-2 with TRBJ2-7, with 10 bases fitting TRBD1. The CDR3 extends over 14 amino acids. In germline, CDR1 is SGHAT, CDR2 FQNNGV. V shed 10 bases and J 3 bases; nucleotides not matched to a gene: 9. DNA of the CDR3: TGTGCCACGGGGCGACAGGGGGCGAACTACGAGCAGTACTTC. Translated, it gives CATGRQGANYEQYF.

The chain uses TRBV7-6 and TRBJ2-1; 15 bases line up with TRBD2. The V gene's germline CDR1 is SGHVS and CDR2 FNYEAQ. V trimming: 5 bases; J trimming: 3 bases; junction bases outside the gene matches: 8. This CDR3 comprises 18 residues. Here the CDR3 DNA reads TGTGCCAGCAGCCTGGGACTAGCGGGGGGCCTAGGCTACAATGAGCAGTTCTTC. Encoded protein: CASSLGLAGGLGYNEQFF.

CDR3 DNA sequence: TGTGCCAGTAGTATAGACGCGGGAGGGTCCCTGGGCACAGATACGCAGTATTTT. As protein: CASSIDAGGSLGTDTQYF. The chain couples TRBV19 to TRBJ2-3; 9 positions match TRBD2. The junction had 8 bases not matched to a gene; V was cut back by 0 bases and J by 1 base. Per germline, CDR1 LNHDA and CDR2 SQIVND (reference sequence). CDR3 size: 18 residues.

The chain has TRBV6-5 and TRBJ1-2, with 7 bases fitting TRBD1. Germline V gene sequence: CDR1 MNHEY, CDR2 SVGAGI. With V trimmed by 11 bases and J by 3 bases, 9 bases remained unmatched. The CDR3 runs to 13 residues. CDR3: CAVGAGGHYGYTF. The CDR3 coding sequence is TGTGCCGTGGGGGCAGGGGGGCACTATGGCTACACCTTC.

The genes are TRBV4-2 and TRBJ2-7; 7 bases are shared with TRBD2. V dropped 1 base and J dropped 6; count of bases not matched to a gene: 12. Germline V CDR1 and CDR2: LGHNA, YNFKEQ. The CDR3 has 16 residues. The CDR3 region has the DNA TGTGCCAGCAGCCAAGTCGGGGGGATCGGTAATGTCGAGCAGTACTTC. Encoded protein: CASSQVGGIGNVEQYF.

This clone was observed a few times. V is TRBV5-6 and J is TRBJ1-3; 8 positions match TRBD1. Germline CDR1 is SGHDT and CDR2 is YYEEEE. The CDR3 has 13 residues. After removal of 3 bases from V and 8 bases from J, the junction contained 4 bases not matched to a gene. The CDR3 loop reads CASSSRTGHTIYF. In DNA, the CDR3 is TGTGCCAGCAGCTCCCGGACAGGGCACACCATATATTTT.

The table lists this clone with a count of one. This rearrangement joins TRBV7-4 to TRBJ2-7; 12 bases fit TRBD2. Germline V gene data show CDR1 as SGHVT and CDR2 as SQSDAQ. The CDR3 runs 17 residues. J gave up 5 bases and V 7 bases, and 15 bases lay outside the gene matches. The CDR3 DNA sequence: TGTGCCAGCAACAGGGGGCTAGCGGGGGGGCCGATGGACGAGCAGTACTTC. Translating it yields CASNRGLAGGPMDEQYF.

V is TRBV7-9 and J is TRBJ2-7, with TRBD2 matching over 8 bases. This CDR3 contains 15 residues. Unmatched junction bases numbered 6, after V lost 5 bases and J lost 0 bases. CDR1 SEHNR and CDR2 FQNEAQ come from the germline V gene (reference sequence). For the CDR3, the DNA is TGTGCCAGCAGCCTACCTACTAGCGGCTCCTACGAGCAGTACTTC. Residues: CASSLPTSGSYEQYF.

V gene TRBV4-3 combines with J gene TRBJ2-7; D ambiguous. With 0 bases removed from V and 0 bases from J, the gap between germline ends came to 12 bases. The CDR3 extends over 16 amino acids. Looked up from germline, CDR1 is LGHNA and CDR2 is YSLEER. The CDR3 loop is CASSQDQRLFSYEQYF. The CDR3 DNA is TGCGCCAGCAGCCAAGATCAGAGGCTATTCTCCTACGAGCAGTACTTC.